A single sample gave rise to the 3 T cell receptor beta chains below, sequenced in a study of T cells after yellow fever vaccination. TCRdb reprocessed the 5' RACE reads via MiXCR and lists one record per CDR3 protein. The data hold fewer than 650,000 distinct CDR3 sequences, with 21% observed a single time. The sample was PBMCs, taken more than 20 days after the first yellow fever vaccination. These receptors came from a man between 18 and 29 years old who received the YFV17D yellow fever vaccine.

DNA of the CDR3: TGTGCCAGCAGCCAGTGGACAGGGATTGGAGACGAGCAGTACTTC. Protein: CASSQWTGIGDEQYF. V gene TRBV3-1 combines with J gene TRBJ2-7; 8 bases line up with TRBD1. V gave up 3 bases and J gave up 5 bases; unmatched junction bases: 9. The germline V gene encodes CDR1 LGHDT and CDR2 YNNKEL (reference sequence). The CDR3 extends over 15 amino acids.

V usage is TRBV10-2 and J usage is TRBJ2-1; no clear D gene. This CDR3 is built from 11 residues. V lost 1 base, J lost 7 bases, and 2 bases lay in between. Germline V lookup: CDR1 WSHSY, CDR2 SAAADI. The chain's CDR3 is CASSEWNEQFF. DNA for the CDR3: TGCGCCAGCAGTGAGTGGAATGAGCAGTTCTTC.

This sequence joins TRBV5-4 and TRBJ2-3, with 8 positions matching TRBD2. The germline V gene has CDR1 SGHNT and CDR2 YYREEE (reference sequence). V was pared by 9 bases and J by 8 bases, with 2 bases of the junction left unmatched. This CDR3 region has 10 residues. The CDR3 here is CATGGSTQYF. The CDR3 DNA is TGTGCCACGGGGGGGAGTACGCAGTATTTT.